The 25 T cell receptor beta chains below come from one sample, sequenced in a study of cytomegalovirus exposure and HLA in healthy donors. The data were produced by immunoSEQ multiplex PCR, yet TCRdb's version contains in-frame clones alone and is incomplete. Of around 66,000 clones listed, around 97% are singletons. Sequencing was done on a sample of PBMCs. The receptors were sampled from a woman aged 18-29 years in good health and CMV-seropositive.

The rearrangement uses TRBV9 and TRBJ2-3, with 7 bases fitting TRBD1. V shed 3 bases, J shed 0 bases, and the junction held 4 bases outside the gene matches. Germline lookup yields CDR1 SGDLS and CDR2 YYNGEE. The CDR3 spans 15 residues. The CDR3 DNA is TGTGCCAGCAGCGCCGACAGGGTCAGCACAGATACGCAGTATTTT. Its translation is CASSADRVSTDTQYF.

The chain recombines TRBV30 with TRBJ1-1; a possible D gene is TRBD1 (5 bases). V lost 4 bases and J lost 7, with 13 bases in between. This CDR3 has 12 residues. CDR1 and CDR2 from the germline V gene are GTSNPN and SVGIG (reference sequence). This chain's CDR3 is CAWKPGAHEAFF. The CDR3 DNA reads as TGTGCCTGGAAGCCTGGGGCCCATGAAGCTTTCTTT.

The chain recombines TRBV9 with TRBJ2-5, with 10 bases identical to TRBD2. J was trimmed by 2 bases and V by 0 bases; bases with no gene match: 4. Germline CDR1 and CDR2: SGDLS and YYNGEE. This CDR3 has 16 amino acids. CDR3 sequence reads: CASSVVASGGQETQYF. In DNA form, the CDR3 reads TGTGCCAGCAGCGTAGTGGCTAGCGGGGGACAAGAGACCCAGTACTTC.

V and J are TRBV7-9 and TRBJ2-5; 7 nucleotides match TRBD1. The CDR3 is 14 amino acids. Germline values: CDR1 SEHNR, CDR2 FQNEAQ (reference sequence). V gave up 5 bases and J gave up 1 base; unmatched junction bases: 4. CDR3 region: CASSPRDSQETQYF. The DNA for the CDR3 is TGTGCCAGCAGCCCAAGGGACAGCCAAGAGACCCAGTACTTC.

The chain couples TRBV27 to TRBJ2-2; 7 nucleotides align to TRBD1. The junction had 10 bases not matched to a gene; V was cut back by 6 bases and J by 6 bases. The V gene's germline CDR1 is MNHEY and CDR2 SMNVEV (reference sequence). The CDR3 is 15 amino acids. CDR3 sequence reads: CASRIDRVLAGELFF. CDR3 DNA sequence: TGTGCCAGCAGGATCGACAGGGTCCTCGCCGGGGAGCTGTTTTTT.

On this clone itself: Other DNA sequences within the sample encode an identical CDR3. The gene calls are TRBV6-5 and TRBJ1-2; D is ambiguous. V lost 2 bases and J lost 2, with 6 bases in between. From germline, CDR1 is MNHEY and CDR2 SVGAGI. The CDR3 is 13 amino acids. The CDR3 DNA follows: TGTGCCAGCAGTTACGCGGGGAACTATGGCTACACCTTC. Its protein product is CASSYAGNYGYTF.

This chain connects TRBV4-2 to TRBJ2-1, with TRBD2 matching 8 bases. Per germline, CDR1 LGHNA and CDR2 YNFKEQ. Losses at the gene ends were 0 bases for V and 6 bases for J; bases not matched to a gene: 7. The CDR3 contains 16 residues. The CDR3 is CASSQEPGLGTNEQFF. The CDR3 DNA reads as TGTGCCAGCAGCCAAGAGCCGGGACTAGGGACCAATGAGCAGTTCTTC.

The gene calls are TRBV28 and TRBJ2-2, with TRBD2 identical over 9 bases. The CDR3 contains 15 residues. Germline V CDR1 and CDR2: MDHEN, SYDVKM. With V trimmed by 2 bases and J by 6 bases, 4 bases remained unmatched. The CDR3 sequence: CASSLVAGVAGELFF. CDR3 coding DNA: TGTGCCAGCAGTTTAGTAGCGGGAGTAGCCGGGGAGCTGTTTTTT.

As DNA, the CDR3 is TGTGCCAGCAGCATGGGACTTTCTGGGGCCAACGTCCTGACTTTC. Protein product: CASSMGLSGANVLTF. V is TRBV7-3 and J is TRBJ2-6; a weak D match, TRBD2 (6 bases). Trimming removed 5 bases at V and 1 base at J, with 9 bases between. CDR3 length: 15 amino acids. Germline V lookup: CDR1 SGHTA, CDR2 FQGTGA.

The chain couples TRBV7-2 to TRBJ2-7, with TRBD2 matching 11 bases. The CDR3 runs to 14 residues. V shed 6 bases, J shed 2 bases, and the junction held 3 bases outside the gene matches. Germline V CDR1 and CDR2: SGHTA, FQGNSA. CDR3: CASSTSGSTYEQYF. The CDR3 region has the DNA TGTGCCAGCAGTACTAGCGGGAGCACCTACGAGCAGTACTTC.

The CDR3 bases are TGTGCCAGTAGTATCCCTCCTCGAACCGGACCCAACGGGAGATCTCTCAATGAGCAGTTCTTC. Amino acids: CASSIPPRTGPNGRSLNEQFF. The J gene is TRBJ2-1, the V gene TRBV19, with a weak D call TRBD2 (6 bases). V was trimmed by 3 bases and J by 6 bases, leaving 33 bases between them. There are 21 residues in the CDR3. The germline V gene encodes CDR1 LNHDA and CDR2 SQIVND (reference sequence).

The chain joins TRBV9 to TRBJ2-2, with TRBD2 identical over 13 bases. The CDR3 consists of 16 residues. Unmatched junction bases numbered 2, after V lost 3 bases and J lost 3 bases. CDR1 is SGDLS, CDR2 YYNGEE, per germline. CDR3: CASSATSGRDTGELFF. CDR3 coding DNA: TGTGCCAGCAGCGCTACTAGCGGGAGGGACACCGGGGAGCTGTTTTTT.

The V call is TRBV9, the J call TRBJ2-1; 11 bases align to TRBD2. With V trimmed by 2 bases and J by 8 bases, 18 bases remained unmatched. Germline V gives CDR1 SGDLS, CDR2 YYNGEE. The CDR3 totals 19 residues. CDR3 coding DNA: TGTGCCAGCAGCGTTACCCCGGTAGCGGGAGGGTCCCCCCTCGATGAGCAGTTCTTC. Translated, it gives CASSVTPVAGGSPLDEQFF.

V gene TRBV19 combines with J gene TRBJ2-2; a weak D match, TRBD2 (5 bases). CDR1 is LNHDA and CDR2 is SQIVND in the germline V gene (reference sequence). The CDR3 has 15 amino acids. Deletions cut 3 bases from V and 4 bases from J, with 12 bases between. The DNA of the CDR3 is TGTGCCAGTAGTATTTTCCATGGAGGCACCGGGGAGCTGTTTTTT. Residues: CASSIFHGGTGELFF.

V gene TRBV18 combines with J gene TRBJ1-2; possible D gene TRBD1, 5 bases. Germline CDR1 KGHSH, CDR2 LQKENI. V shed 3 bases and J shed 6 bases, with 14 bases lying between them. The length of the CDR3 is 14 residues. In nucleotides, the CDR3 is TGTGCCAGCTCACCTATCACACAAGGGGATGGCTACACCTTC. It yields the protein CASSPITQGDGYTF.

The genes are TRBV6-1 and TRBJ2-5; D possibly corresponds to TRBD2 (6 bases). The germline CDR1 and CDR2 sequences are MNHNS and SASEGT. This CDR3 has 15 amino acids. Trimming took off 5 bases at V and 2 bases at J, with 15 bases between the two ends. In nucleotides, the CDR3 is TGTGCCAGCAGTAAGACCGGGACTTTACAAGAGACCCAGTACTTC. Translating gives CASSKTGTLQETQYF.

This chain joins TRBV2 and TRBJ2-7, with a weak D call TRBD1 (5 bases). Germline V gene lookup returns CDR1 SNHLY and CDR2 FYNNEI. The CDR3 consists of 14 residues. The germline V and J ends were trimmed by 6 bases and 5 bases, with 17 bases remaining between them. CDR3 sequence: CASRSTVSGDEQYF. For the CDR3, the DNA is TGTGCCAGCAGATCGACAGTAAGTGGGGACGAGCAGTACTTC.

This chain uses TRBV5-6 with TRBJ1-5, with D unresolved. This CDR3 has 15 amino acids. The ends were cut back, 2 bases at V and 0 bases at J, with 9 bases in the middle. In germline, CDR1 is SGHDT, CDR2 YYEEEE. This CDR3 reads CASSFGVSSNQPQHF. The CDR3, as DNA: TGTGCCAGCAGCTTCGGGGTGAGTAGCAATCAGCCCCAGCATTTT.

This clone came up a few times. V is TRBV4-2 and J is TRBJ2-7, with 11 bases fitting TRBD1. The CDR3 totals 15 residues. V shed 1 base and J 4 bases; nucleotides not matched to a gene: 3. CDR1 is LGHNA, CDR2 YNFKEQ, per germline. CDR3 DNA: TGTGCCAGCAGCCAAGGGACAGGGGGCTCATACGAGCAGTACTTC. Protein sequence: CASSQGTGGSYEQYF.

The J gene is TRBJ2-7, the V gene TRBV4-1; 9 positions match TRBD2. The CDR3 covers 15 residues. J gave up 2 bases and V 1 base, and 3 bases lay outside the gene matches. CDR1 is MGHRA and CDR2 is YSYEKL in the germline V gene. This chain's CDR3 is CASSQGLAVAYEQYF. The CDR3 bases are TGCGCCAGCAGCCAAGGACTAGCGGTCGCCTACGAGCAGTACTTC.

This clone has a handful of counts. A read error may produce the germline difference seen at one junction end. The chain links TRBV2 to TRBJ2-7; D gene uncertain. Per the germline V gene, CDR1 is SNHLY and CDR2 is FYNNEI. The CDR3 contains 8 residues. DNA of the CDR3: TGTGCCAGCAGTGAAGTTGCGTTC. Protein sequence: CASSEVAF.

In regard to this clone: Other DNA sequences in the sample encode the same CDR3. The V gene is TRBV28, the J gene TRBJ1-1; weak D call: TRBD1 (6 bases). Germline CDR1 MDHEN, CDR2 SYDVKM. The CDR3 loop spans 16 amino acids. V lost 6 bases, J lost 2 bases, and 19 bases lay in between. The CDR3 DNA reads TGTGCCAGCAGCCCGGCGGGGGCGTATAGAAACACTGAAGCTTTCTTT. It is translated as CASSPAGAYRNTEAFF.

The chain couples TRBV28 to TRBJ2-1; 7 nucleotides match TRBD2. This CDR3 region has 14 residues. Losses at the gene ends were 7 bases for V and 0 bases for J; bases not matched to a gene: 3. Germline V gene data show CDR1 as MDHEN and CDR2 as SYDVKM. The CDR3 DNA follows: TGTGCCAGCAACGGGGGGAGCTCCTACAATGAGCAGTTCTTC. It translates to CASNGGSSYNEQFF.

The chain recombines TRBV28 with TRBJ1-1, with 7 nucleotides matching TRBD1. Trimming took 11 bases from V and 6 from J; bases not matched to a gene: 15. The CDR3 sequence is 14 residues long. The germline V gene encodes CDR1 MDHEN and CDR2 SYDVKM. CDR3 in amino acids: CAPRIHQGDPEAFF. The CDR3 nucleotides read TGTGCCCCCCGAATCCACCAGGGGGACCCTGAAGCTTTCTTT.

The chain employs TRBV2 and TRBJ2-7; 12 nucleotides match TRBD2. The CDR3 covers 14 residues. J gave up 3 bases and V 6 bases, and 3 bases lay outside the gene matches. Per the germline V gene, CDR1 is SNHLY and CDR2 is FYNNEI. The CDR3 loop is CASRALAGGYEQYF. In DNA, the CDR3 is TGTGCCAGCAGGGCACTAGCGGGAGGCTACGAGCAGTACTTC.